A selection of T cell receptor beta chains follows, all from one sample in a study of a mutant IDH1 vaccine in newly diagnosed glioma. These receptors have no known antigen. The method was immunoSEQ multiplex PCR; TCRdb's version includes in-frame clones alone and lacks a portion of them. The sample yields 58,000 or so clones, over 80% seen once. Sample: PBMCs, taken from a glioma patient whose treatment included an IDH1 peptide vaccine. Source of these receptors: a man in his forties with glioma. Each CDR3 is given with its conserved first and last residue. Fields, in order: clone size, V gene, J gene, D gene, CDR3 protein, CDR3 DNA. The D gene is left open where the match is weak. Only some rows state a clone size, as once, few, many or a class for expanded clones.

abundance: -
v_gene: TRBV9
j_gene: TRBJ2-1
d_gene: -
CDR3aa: CASSLSSYNEQFF
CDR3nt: TGTGCCAGCAGCCTTAGCTCCTACAATGAGCAGTTCTTC

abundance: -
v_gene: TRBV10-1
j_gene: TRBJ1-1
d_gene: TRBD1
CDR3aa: CAGPKKDRDRNTEAFF
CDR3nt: TGCGCCGGCCCGAAAAAGGACAGGGATAGGAACACTGAAGCTTTCTTT

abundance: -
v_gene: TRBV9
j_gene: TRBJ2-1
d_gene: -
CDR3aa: CASSTGSNYLGEQFF
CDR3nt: TGTGCCAGCAGCACAGGGAGTAACTACCTGGGTGAGCAGTTCTTC

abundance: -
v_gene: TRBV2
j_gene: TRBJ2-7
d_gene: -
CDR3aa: CATVQGLASYEQYF
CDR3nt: TGTGCCACCGTACAGGGCCTGGCCAGCTACGAGCAGTACTTC

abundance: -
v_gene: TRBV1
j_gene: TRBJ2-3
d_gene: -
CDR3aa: CTSSPRAGDTQYF
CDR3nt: TGCACCAGCAGCCCAAGAGCAGGAGATACGCAGTATTTT

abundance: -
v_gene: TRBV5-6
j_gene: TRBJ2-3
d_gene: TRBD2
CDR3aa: CASSLTTSATDTQYF
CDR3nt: TGTGCCAGCAGCTTAACGACTAGCGCTACAGATACGCAGTATTTT

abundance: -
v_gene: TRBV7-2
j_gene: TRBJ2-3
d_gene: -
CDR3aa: CASSSNGRVDTQYF
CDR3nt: TGTGCCAGCAGCTCCAATGGCCGCGTCGATACGCAGTATTTT

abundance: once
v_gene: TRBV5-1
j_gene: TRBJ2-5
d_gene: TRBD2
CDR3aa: CASSSSTSGQETQYF
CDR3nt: TGCGCCAGCAGCTCTTCGACTAGCGGTCAAGAGACCCAGTACTTC

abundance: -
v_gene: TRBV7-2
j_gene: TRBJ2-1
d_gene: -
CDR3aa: CASSYDSSYNEQFF
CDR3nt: TGTGCCAGCAGCTACGACAGCTCCTACAATGAGCAGTTCTTC

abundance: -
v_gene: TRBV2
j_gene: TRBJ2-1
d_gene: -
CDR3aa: CASSDFRFGQFF
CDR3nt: TGTGCCAGCAGTGATTTCCGATTTGGGCAGTTCTTC

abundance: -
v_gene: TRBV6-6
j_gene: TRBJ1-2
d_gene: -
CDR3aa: CASSYSGGNAYGYTF
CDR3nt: TGTGCCAGCAGTTACTCGGGGGGCAATGCCTATGGCTACACCTTC

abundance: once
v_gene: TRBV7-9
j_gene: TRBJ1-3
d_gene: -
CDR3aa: CASSQGLRGRGNTIYF
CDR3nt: TGTGCCAGCAGCCAGGGTCTCAGGGGCCGTGGAAACACCATATATTTT

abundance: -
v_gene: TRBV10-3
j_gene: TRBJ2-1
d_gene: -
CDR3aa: CAISEPRTTGNEQFF
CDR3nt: TGTGCCATCAGTGAGCCTAGGACTACTGGCAATGAGCAGTTCTTC

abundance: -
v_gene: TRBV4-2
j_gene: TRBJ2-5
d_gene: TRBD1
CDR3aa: CASSQGDREEETQYF
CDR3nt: TGTGCCAGCAGCCAGGGGGACAGGGAGGAAGAGACCCAGTACTTC

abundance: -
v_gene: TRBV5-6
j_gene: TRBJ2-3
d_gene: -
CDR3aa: CASSLRDADTQYF
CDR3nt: TGTGCCAGCAGCCTTAGGGACGCAGATACGCAGTATTTT

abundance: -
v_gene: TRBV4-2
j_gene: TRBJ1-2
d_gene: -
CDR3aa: CASSQDTYGYTF
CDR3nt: TGTGCCAGCAGCCAAGATACCTATGGCTACACCTTC

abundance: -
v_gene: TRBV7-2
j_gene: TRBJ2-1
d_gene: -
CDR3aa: CASSLEVLYNEQFF
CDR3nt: TGTGCCAGCAGCTTAGAGGTTCTTTACAATGAGCAGTTCTTC

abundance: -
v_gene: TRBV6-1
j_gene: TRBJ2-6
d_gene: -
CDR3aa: CASSERSVSGANVLTF
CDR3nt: TGTGCCAGCAGTGAACGTTCGGTCTCTGGGGCCAACGTCCTGACTTTC

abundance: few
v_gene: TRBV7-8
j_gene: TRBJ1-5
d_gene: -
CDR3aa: CASTSSSNQPQHF
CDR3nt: TGTGCCAGCACCTCCAGTAGCAATCAGCCCCAGCATTTT

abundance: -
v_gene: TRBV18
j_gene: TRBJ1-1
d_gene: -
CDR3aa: CASSPKWGEGEAFF
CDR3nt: TGTGCCAGCTCACCAAAATGGGGAGAGGGTGAAGCTTTCTTT

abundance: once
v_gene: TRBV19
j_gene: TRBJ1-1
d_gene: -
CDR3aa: CASSPIWGTLGNTEAFF
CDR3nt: TGTGCCAGTAGTCCCATTTGGGGAACTTTGGGGAACACTGAAGCTTTCTTT

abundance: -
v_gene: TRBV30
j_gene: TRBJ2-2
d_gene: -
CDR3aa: CAWSVPNLRDSCTGELFF
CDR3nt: TGTGCCTGGAGTGTCCCCAACCTCCGGGACTCCTGTACCGGGGAGCTGTTTTTT

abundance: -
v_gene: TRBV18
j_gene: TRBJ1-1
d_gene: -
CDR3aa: CASSPRGASGEAFF
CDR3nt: TGTGCCAGCTCACCCCGGGGCGCGTCTGGTGAAGCTTTCTTT

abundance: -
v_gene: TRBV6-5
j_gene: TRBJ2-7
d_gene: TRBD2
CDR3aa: CASKVAGGRYEQYF
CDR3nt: TGTGCCAGCAAAGTGGCGGGAGGGCGCTACGAGCAGTACTTC

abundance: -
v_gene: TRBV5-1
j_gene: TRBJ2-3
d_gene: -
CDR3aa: CASSLQRGATDTQYF
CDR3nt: TGCGCCAGCAGCTTGCAGCGAGGGGCCACAGATACGCAGTATTTT